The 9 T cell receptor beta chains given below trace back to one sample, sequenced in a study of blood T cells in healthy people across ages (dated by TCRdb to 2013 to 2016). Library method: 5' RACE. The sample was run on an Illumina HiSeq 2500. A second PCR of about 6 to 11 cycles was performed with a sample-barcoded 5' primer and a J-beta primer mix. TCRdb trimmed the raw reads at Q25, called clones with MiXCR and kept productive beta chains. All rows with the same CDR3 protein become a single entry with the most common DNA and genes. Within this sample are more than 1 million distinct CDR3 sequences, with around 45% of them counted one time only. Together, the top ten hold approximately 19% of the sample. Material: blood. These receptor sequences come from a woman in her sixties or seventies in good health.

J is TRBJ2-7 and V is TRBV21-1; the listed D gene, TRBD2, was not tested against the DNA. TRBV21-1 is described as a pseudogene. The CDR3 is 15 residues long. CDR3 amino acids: CASRTGTGLQYEQYF. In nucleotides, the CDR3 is TGTGCCAGCAGGACTGGGACGGGACTTCAATACGAGCAGTACTTC.

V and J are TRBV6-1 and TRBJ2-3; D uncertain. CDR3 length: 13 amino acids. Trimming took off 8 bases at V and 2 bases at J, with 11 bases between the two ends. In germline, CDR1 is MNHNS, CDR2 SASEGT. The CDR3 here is CASSRTYTDTQYF. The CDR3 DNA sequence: TGTGCCAGCTCTCGGACCTACACAGATACGCAGTATTTT.

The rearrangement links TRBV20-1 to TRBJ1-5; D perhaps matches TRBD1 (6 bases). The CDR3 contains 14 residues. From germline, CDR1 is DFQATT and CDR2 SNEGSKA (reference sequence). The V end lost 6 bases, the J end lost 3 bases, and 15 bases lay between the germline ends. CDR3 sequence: CSAATGLNNQPQHF. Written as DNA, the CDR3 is TGCAGTGCCGCCACAGGGTTAAACAATCAGCCCCAGCATTTT.

CDR3 DNA: TGCAGCGTCCGGGGCTCAACTAATGAAAAACTGTTTTTT. It yields the protein CSVRGSTNEKLFF. This chain connects TRBV29-1 to TRBJ1-4, with a tentative D call TRBD1 (5 bases). V dropped 6 bases and J dropped 0 bases, with 8 bases sitting between them. CDR3 length: 13 residues. Germline V gene data show CDR1 as SQVTM and CDR2 as ANQGSEA. Together with reference TRBV29-1 and TRBJ1-4, the CDR3 gives the full variable domain: SAVISQKPSRDICQRGTSLTIQCQVDSQVTMMFWYRQQPGQSLTLIATANQGSEATYESGFVIDKFPISRPNLTFSTLTVSNMSPEDSSIYLCSVRGSTNEKLFFGSGTQLSVL.

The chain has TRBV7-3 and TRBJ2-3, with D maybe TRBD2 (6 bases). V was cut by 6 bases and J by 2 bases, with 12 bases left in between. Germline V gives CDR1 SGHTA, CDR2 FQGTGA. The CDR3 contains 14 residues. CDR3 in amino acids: CASSEPGLTDTQYF. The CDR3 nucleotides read TGTGCCAGCAGTGAGCCGGGACTCACAGATACGCAGTATTTT.

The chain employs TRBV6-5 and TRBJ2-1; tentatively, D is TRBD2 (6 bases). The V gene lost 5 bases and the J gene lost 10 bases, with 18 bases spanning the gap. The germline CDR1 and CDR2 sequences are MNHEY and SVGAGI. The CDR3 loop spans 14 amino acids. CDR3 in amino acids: CASSPGLPPYEQFF. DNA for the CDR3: TGTGCCAGCAGTCCGGGACTTCCACCCTACGAGCAGTTCTTC.

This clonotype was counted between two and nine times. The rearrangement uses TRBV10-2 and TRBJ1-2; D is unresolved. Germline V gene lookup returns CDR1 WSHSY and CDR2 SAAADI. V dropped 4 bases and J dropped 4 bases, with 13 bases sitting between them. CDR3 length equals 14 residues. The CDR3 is CASSAGSWGYGYTF. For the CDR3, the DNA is TGCGCCAGCAGTGCCGGGTCCTGGGGCTATGGCTACACCTTC.

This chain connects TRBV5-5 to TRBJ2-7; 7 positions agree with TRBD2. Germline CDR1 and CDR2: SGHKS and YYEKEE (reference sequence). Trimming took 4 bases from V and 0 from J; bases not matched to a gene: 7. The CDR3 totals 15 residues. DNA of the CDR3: TGTGCCAGCAGCGAGGTCGGGAGGATCTCCTACGAGCAGTACTTC. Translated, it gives CASSEVGRISYEQYF.

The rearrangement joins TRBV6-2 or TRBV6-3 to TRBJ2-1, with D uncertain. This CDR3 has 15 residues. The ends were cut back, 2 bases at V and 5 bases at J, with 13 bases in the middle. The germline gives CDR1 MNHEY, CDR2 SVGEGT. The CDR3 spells CASSYDSLEHNEQFF. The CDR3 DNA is TGTGCCAGCAGTTACGATAGCCTAGAACACAATGAGCAGTTCTTC.